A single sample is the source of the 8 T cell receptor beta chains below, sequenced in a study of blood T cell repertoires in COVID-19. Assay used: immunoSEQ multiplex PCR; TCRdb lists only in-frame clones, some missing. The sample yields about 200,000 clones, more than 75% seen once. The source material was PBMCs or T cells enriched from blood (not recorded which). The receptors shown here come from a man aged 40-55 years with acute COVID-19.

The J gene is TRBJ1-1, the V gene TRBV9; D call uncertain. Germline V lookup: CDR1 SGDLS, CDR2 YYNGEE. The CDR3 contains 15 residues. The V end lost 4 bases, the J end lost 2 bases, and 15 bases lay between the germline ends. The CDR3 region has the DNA TGTGCCAGCAGCCCCCGGAGGGCGGGCAACACTGAAGCTTTCTTT. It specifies CASSPRRAGNTEAFF.

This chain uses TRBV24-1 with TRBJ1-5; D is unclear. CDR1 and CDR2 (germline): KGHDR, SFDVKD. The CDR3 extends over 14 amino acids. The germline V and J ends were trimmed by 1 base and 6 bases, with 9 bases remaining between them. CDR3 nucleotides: TGTGCCACCAGTGATTTTACCGGGTTTCAGCCCCAGCATTTT. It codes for CATSDFTGFQPQHF.

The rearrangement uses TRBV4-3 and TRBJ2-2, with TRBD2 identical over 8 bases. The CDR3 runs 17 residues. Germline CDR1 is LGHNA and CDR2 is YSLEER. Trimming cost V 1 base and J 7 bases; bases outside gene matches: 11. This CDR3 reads CASSQVRSSGGGGELFF. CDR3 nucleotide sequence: TGCGCCAGCAGCCAAGTTAGGTCGAGCGGGGGAGGCGGGGAGCTGTTTTTT.

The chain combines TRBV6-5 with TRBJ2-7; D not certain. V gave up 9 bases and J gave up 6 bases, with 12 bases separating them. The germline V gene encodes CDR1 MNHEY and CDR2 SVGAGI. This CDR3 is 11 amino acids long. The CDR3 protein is CARASGGEQYF. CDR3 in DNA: TGTGCCAGGGCTTCAGGTGGCGAGCAGTACTTC.

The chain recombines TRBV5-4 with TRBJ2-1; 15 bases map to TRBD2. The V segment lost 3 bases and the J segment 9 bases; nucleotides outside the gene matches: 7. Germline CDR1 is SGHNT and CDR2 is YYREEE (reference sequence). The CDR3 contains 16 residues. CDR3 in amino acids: CASSYMGLAGGREQFF. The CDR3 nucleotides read TGTGCCAGCAGCTATATGGGACTAGCGGGAGGCCGTGAGCAGTTCTTC.

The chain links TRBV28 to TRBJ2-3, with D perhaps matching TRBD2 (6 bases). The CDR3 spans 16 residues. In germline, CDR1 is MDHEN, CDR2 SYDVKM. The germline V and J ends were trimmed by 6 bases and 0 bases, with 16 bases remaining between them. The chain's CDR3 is CASRENSGTSTDTQYF. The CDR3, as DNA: TGTGCCAGCAGAGAAAATAGCGGTACTAGCACAGATACGCAGTATTTT.

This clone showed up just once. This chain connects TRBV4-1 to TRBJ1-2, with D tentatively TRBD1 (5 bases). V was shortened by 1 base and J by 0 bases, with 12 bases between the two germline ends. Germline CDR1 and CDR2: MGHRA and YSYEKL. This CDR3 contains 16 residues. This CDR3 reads CASSQADRGTNYGYTF. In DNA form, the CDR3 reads TGCGCCAGCAGCCAAGCCGACCGGGGGACTAACTATGGCTACACCTTC.

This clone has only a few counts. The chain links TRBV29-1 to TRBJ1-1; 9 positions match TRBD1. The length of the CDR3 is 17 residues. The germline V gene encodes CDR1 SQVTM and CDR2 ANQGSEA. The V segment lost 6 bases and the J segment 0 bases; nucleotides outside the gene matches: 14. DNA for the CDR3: TGCAGCGTGGGGGGTGGGACAGGGTTCCTTATGAACACTGAAGCTTTCTTT. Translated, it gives CSVGGGTGFLMNTEAFF.